The 13 T cell receptor beta chains reported below all come from one sample, sequenced in a study of blood T cell repertoires in COVID-19 (dated by TCRdb to the early 2020s). The library was produced with the immunoSEQ multiplex PCR assay. This immuneACCESS table, as held by TCRdb, lists in-frame sequences with V and J called but not all clones. Of the missing ones, under half trace to an unresolved V gene in checked studies; the others have no known cause. The sample table records roughly 200,000 clones; roughly nine tenths of these occur just once. 2% to 2.5% of the sample goes to the ten largest clones. Sequencing was carried out using PBMCs or T cells enriched from blood (not recorded which). The source is a woman aged 40 to 49 with acute COVID-19.

The V call is TRBV7-6, the J call TRBJ2-7, with TRBD1 identical over 9 bases. Germline V gene lookup returns CDR1 SGHVS and CDR2 FNYEAQ. Trimming at V came to 1 base and at J to 7 bases, leaving 14 bases not matched to a gene. CDR3 length: 17 residues. CDR3 DNA: TGTGCCAGCAGCTTAGGAGGGCCCGGGACAGGGTCGGGGGAGCAGTACTTC. Protein product: CASSLGGPGTGSGEQYF.

This sequence joins TRBV19 and TRBJ2-7, with D perhaps TRBD2 (5 bases). This CDR3 region has 14 residues. Germline CDR1 is LNHDA and CDR2 is SQIVND (reference sequence). V lost 3 bases and J lost 9, with 18 bases in between. The CDR3 DNA sequence: TGTGCCAGTAGTATGGTCGACGGGGTACTTCTGCAGTACTTC. Translated, it gives CASSMVDGVLLQYF.

This chain links TRBV7-3 with TRBJ2-6, with TRBD1 identical over 8 bases. The V gene's germline CDR1 is SGHTA and CDR2 FQGTGA. The CDR3 is made up of 17 amino acids. V trimming: 5 bases; J trimming: 2 bases; junction bases outside the gene matches: 8. CDR3 protein: CASSPQGQVAGANVLTF. The CDR3 DNA follows: TGTGCCAGCAGCCCACAGGGACAGGTAGCTGGGGCCAACGTCCTGACTTTC.

The chain is built from TRBV2 and TRBJ2-2, with 11 bases lining up with TRBD2. The trim removed 6 bases at V and 4 bases at J, leaving 4 bases unmatched. This CDR3 is built from 15 residues. Germline V gene sequence: CDR1 SNHLY, CDR2 FYNNEI. The CDR3 loop reads CASSATSGATGELFF. CDR3 DNA: TGTGCCAGCAGCGCGACTAGCGGGGCCACCGGGGAGCTGTTTTTT.

The CDR3 DNA reads TGTGCCAGCAGTTTAGGACAGATCTATAGCAATCAGCCCCAGCATTTT. Translation gives CASSLGQIYSNQPQHF. V and J are TRBV28 and TRBJ1-5; D might be TRBD1 (6 bases). Trimming removed 2 bases from V and 0 bases from J, with 11 bases in between. Germline-derived CDR1 and CDR2 are MDHEN and SYDVKM. The CDR3 totals 16 residues.

The rearrangement uses TRBV12-5 and TRBJ2-2, with 7 bases aligning to TRBD1. J was trimmed by 2 bases and V by 2 bases; bases with no gene match: 5. The CDR3 spans 16 residues. CDR1 is LGHNT and CDR2 is FRNRAP in the germline V gene. CDR3 in amino acids: CASGLIGTANTGELFF. CDR3 nucleotides: TGTGCTAGTGGTTTGATCGGGACAGCAAACACCGGGGAGCTGTTTTTT.

This chain uses TRBV7-9 with TRBJ2-7; TRBD2 is a possible D gene (6 bases). The CDR3 covers 13 residues. V was trimmed by 5 bases and J by 3 bases, leaving 11 bases between them. Germline CDR1 SEHNR, CDR2 FQNEAQ (reference sequence). As DNA, the CDR3 is TGTGCCAGCAGCCCAACTAGCAGCTACGAGCAGTACTTC. It encodes CASSPTSSYEQYF. Complete variable domain (other parts from reference TRBV7-9 and TRBJ2-7): DTGVSQNPRHKITKRGQNVTFRCDPISEHNRLYWYRQTLGQGPEFLTYFQNEAQLEKSRLLSDRFSAERPKGSFSTLEIQRTEQGDSAMYLCASSPTSSYEQYFGPGTRLTVT.

The V and J genes are TRBV5-1 and TRBJ2-3; 13 bases are a match to TRBD2. The CDR3 runs to 16 residues. The junction had 2 bases not matched to a gene; V was cut back by 0 bases and J by 4 bases. The germline CDR1 and CDR2 sequences are SGHRS and YFSETQ. The CDR3 DNA is TGCGCCAGCAGCTTGGCACTAGCGGGAGGGGCAGATACGCAGTATTTT. This sequence encodes CASSLALAGGADTQYF.

The chain carries TRBV3-1 (or the pseudogene TRBV3-2) and TRBJ2-3; TRBD2 aligns across 11 bases. Germline V gene sequence: CDR1 LGHDT, CDR2 YNNKEL (reference sequence). This CDR3 is 15 amino acids long. Losses at the gene ends were 4 bases for V and 4 bases for J; bases not matched to a gene: 4. The CDR3, as DNA: TGTGCCAGCAGCCTAGCGGGGGGGGCGGCAGATACGCAGTATTTT. Its protein product is CASSLAGGAADTQYF.

V is TRBV12-3 or TRBV12-4 and J is TRBJ1-2; unclear D gene. The CDR3 is 11 amino acids. The germline V and J ends were trimmed by 4 bases and 7 bases, with 7 bases remaining between them. CDR3 nucleotides: TGTGCCAGCAGTTACGGGTTTGGCTACACCTTC. It is translated as CASSYGFGYTF.

V usage is TRBV28 and J usage is TRBJ2-5, with D hard to call. Germline CDR1 reads MDHEN; CDR2 reads SYDVKM. V gave up 2 bases and J gave up 5 bases, with 9 bases separating them. The CDR3 covers 13 residues. CDR3 coding DNA: TGTGCCAGCAGTTTACACATCCCGGAGACCCAGTACTTC. Residues: CASSLHIPETQYF.

This chain joins TRBV19 and TRBJ2-1; D unclear. V was trimmed by 3 bases and J by 7 bases, leaving 13 bases between them. Germline CDR1 and CDR2: LNHDA and SQIVND (reference sequence). The CDR3 runs 14 residues. CDR3 sequence: CASSIVPMENEQFF. For the CDR3, the DNA is TGTGCCAGTAGTATTGTTCCAATGGAGAATGAGCAGTTCTTC.

CDR3 loop: CASSLGWQGTEAFF. The CDR3 DNA follows: TGTGCCAGCAGCTTAGGTTGGCAGGGGACTGAAGCTTTCTTT. The chain links TRBV7-9 to TRBJ1-1, with D possibly being TRBD1 (6 bases). Trimming pared 1 base from V and 5 bases from J, leaving 11 bases between. The CDR3 runs 14 residues. Looked up from germline, CDR1 is SEHNR and CDR2 is FQNEAQ (reference sequence).